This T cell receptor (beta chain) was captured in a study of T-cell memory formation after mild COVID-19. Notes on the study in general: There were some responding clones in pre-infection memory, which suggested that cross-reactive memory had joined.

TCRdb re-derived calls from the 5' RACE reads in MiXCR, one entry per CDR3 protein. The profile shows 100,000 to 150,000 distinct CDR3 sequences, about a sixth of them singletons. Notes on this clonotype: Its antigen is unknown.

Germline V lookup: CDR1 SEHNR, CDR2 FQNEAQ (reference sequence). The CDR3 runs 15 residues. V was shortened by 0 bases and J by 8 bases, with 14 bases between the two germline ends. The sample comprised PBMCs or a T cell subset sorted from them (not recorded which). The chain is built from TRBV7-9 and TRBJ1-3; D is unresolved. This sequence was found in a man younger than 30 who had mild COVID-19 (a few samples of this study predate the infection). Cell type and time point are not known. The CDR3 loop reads CASSLAQTERDTIYF. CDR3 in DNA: TGTGCCAGCAGCTTAGCCCAGACGGAGCGGGACACCATATATTTT.